This entry describes one TCR beta chain. The same CDR3 is also encoded by other DNA sequences in this sample. Profiling relied on immunoSEQ multiplex PCR, and the TCRdb table lists in-frame clones only, not all of them. Here the sample spans some 600,000 clones, approximately 96% being singletons. The data originate from a study of shared clonotypes between healthy human individuals. Naive CD8 populations comprised CD45RO-negative cells positively selected for CCR7, excluding terminally differentiated effector memory CD45RA+ cells. This CDR3 is built from 12 residues. In germline, CDR1 is MNHNS, CDR2 SASEGT. Between the trimmed V and J ends, which lost 1 base and 3 bases, there was a span of 4 bases.

Specimen: naive CD8+ T cells sorted from blood. This TCR was recovered from a woman aged 25 to 39 in good health. The genes are TRBV6-1 and TRBJ2-7, with unresolved D. The CDR3 region is CASSEVGYEQYF. The CDR3 region has the DNA TGTGCCAGCAGTGAAGTCGGCTACGAGCAGTACTTC.